Given below is one T cell receptor (beta chain) in context. As yet, its antigen is unknown. As to treatment: oral pan-JAK inhibitor, 5-10 mg twice daily. Sorted out of PBMCs were CD4+ T cells and CD8+ T cells. This sample is part of a study of CD8+ T cells in alopecia areata. Study-level points and caveats: Scalp data also include sequences from resident alphabeta T cells of normal skin.

Extraction of RNA preceded its reverse transcription into cDNA, which served as the sequencing template. This table comes from immunoSEQ multiplex PCR, and its TCRdb copy is limited to in-frame clones, with some not included. This sample has about 190,000 clones, with around 60% found just once. Germline CDR1 SQVTM, CDR2 ANQGSEA. V trimming: 4 bases; J trimming: 4 bases; junction bases outside the gene matches: 10. This CDR3 spans 15 amino acids. The V call is TRBV29-1, the J call TRBJ2-1; 7 bases are shared with TRBD2. The origin of this receptor is a human donor with alopecia areata. This material consisted of CD4+ T cells sorted from blood, taken at week 4, from a patient treated with tofacitinib. CDR3 sequence: CSVGGTTSRYNEQFF. The CDR3 DNA follows: TGCAGCGTTGGGGGTACGACTAGCAGATACAATGAGCAGTTCTTC.